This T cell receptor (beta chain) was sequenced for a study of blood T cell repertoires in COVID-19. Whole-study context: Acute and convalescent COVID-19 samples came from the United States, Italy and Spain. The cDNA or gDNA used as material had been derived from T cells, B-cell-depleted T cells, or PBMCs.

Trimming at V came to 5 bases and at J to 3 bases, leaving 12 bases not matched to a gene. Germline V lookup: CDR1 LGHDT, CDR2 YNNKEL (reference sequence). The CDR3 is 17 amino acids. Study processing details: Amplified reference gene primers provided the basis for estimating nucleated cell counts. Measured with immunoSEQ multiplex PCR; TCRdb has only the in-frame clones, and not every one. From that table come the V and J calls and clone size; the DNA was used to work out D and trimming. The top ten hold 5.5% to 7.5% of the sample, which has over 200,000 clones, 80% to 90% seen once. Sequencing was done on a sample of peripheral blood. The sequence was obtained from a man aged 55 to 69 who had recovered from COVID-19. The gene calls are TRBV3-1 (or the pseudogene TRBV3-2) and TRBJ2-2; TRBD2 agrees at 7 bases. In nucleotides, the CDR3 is TGTGCCAGCAGCTCCTATTCCGGGACTACCTACACCGGGGAGCTGTTTTTT. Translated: CASSSYSGTTYTGELFF.